The source of this TCR beta chain is a study of blood T cell repertoires in COVID-19. Study-level information: The samples span acute and convalescent COVID-19 from the United States, Italy and Spain. Nucleic acid was either cDNA or gDNA, and it came from T cells, B-cell-depleted T cells, or PBMCs.

The V gene's germline CDR1 is MNHEY and CDR2 SVGAGI. The germline V and J ends were trimmed by 7 bases and 2 bases, with 14 bases remaining between them. This CDR3 has 14 amino acids. With regard to this clone: The sample holds other DNA sequences that translate to the same CDR3.

Per the original methods: Using reference gene primer amplification, nucleated cell counts were estimated. Sequencing was performed with immunoSEQ multiplex PCR; in TCRdb, only in-frame clones are kept and a portion is missing. The DNA gave D and trimming, while V, J and clone size come from that table. This table has nearly 200,000 clones, about four fifths appearing once. This TCR came from a man aged 40-50 years who had recovered from COVID-19. Sequenced sample: PBMCs or T cells enriched from blood (not recorded which). The chain has TRBV6-5 and TRBJ1-2; no clear D gene. The CDR3 bases are TGTGCCAGCAAAAGGTTGGGAGGAAACTATGGCTACACCTTC. Amino acid sequence: CASKRLGGNYGYTF.